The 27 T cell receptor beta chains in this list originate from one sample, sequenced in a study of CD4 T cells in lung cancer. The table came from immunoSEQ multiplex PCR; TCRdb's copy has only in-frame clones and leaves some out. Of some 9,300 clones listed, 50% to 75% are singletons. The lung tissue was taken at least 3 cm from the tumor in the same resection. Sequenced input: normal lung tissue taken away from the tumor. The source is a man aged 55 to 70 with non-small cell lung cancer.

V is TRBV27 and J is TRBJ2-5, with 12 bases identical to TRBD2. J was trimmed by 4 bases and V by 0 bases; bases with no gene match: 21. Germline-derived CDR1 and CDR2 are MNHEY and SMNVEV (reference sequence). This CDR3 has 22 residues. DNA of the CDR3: TGTGCCAGCAGTTTATCGATTGGGAGGCTAGCGGGAGGGGGGGGGTCATTAGAGACCCAGTACTTC. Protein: CASSLSIGRLAGGGGSLETQYF.

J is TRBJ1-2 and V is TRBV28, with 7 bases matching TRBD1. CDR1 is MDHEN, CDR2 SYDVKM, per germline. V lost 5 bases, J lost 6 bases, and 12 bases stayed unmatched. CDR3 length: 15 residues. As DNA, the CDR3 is TGTGCCAGCAGTAGGCCAGGGGGAGCATTCGATGGCTACACCTTC. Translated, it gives CASSRPGGAFDGYTF.

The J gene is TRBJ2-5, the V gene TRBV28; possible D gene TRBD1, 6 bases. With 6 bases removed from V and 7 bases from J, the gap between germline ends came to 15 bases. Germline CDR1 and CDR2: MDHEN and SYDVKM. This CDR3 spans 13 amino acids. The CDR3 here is CASSRGGEATQYF. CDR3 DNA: TGTGCCAGCAGCCGAGGGGGAGAGGCGACCCAGTACTTC.

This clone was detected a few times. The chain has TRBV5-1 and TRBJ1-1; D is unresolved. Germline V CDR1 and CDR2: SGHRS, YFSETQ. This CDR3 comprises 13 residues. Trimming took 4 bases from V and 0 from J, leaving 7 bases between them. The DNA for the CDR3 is TGCGCCAGCAGCCGGGTCATGAACACTGAAGCTTTCTTT. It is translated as CASSRVMNTEAFF.

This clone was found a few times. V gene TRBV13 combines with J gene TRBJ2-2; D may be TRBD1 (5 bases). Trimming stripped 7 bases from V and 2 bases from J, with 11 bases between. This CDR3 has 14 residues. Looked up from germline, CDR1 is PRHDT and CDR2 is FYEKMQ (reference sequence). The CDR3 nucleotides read TGTGCCAGCACCAAGCAGGGAAACACCGGGGAGCTGTTTTTT. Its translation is CASTKQGNTGELFF.

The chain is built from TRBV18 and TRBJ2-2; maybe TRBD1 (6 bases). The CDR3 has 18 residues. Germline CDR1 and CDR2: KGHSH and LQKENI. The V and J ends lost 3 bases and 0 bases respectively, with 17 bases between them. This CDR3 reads CASSPLGARVANTGELFF. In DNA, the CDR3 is TGTGCCAGCTCACCGCTGGGGGCGCGGGTGGCGAACACCGGGGAGCTGTTTTTT.

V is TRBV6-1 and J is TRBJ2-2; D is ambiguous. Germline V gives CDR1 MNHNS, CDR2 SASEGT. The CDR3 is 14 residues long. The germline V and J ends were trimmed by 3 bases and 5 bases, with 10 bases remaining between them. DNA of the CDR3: TGTGCCAGCAGTGATGCACTATCGACCGGGGAGCTGTTTTTT. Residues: CASSDALSTGELFF.

This chain's CDR3 is CASTGDILGGQETQYF. The CDR3 bases are TGTGCCAGTACCGGGGACATCCTTGGGGGCCAAGAGACCCAGTACTTC. This sequence joins TRBV19 and TRBJ2-5, with D possibly matching TRBD1 (6 bases). The germline V gene has CDR1 LNHDA and CDR2 SQIVND (reference sequence). Trimming removed 7 bases at V and 1 base at J, with 19 bases between. The CDR3 runs 16 residues.

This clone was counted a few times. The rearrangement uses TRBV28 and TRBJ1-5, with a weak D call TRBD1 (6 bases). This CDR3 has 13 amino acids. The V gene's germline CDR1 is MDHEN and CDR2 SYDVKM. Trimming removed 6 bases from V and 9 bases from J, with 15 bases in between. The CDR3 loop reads CASSGTRSRPQHF. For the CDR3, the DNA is TGTGCCAGCAGCGGGACACGGTCCCGGCCCCAGCATTTT.

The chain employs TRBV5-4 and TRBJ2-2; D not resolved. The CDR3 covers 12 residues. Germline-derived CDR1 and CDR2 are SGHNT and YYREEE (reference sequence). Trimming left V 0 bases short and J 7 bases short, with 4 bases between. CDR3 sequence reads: CASSLDYGELFF. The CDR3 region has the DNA TGTGCCAGCAGCTTGGACTACGGGGAGCTGTTTTTT.

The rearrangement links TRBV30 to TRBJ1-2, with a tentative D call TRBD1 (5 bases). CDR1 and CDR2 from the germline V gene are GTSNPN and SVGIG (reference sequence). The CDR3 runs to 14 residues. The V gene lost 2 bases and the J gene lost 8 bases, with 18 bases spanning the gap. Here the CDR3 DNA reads TGTGCCTGGAGTTTGGGCAGACAGTACGGCGGCTACACCTTC. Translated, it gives CAWSLGRQYGGYTF.

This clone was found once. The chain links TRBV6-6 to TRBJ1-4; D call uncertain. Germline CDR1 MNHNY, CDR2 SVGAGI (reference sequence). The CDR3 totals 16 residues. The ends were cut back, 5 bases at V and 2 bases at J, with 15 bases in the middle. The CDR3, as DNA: TGTGCCAGCAGTCGGGGAGAGGTGGGGACTAATGAAAAACTGTTTTTT. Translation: CASSRGEVGTNEKLFF.

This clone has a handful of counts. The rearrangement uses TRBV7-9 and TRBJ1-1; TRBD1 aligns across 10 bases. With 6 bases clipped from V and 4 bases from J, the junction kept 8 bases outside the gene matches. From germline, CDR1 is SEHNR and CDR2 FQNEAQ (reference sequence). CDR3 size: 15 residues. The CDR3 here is CASSFDRGLGTEAFF. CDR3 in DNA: TGTGCCAGCAGTTTCGACAGGGGGCTAGGCACTGAAGCTTTCTTT.

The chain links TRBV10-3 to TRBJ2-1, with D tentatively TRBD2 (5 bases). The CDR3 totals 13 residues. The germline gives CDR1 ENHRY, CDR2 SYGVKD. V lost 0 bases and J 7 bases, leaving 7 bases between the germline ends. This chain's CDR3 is CAISESADNEQFF. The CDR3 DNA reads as TGTGCCATCAGTGAGTCAGCGGATAATGAGCAGTTCTTC.

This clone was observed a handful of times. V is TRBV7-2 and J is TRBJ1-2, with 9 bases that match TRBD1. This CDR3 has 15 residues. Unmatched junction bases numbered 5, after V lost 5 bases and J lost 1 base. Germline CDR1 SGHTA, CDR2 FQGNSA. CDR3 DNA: TGTGCCAGCAGCGATGGGACAGGGCATAACTATGGCTACACCTTC. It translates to CASSDGTGHNYGYTF.

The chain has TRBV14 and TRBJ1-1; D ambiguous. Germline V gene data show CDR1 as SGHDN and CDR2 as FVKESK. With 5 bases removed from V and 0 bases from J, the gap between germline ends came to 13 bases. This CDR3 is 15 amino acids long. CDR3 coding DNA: TGTGCCAGCAGCATCCTAGGGAGTCTGAACACTGAAGCTTTCTTT. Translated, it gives CASSILGSLNTEAFF.

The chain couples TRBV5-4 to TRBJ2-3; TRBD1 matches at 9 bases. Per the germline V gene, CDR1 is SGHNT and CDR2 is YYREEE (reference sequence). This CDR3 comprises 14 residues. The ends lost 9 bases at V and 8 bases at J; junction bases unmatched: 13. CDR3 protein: CATLGGQGFSTQYF. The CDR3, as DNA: TGTGCCACCCTGGGTGGACAGGGGTTCAGTACGCAGTATTTT. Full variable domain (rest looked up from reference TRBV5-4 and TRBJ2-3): ETGVTQSPTHLIKTRGQQVTLRCSSQSGHNTVSWYQQALGQGPQFIFQYYREEENGRGNFPPRFSGLQFPNYSSELNVNALELDDSALYLCATLGGQGFSTQYFGPGTRLTVL.

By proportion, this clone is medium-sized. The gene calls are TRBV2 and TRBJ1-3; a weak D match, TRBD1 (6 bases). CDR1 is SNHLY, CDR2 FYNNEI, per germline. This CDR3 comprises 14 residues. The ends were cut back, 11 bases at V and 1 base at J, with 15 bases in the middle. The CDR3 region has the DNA TGTGCCGGGGCCGGACAGCTTTCTGGAAACACCATATATTTT. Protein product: CAGAGQLSGNTIYF.

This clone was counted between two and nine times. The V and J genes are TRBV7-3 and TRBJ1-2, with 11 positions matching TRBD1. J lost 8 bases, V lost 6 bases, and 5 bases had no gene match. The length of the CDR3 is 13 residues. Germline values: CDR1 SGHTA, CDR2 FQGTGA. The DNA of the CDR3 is TGTGCCAGCAGTGGACAGGGGGCGCCCGGCTACACCTTC. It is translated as CASSGQGAPGYTF.

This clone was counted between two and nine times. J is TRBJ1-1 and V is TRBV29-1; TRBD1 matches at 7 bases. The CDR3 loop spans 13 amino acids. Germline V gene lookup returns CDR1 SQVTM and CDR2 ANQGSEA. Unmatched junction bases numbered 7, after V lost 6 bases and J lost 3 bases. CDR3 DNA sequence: TGCAGCGTGAACAGGGGCCCGGACACTGAAGCTTTCTTT. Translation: CSVNRGPDTEAFF. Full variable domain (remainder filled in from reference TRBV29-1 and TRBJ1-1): SAVISQKPSRDICQRGTSLTIQCQVDSQVTMMFWYRQQPGQSLTLIATANQGSEATYESGFVIDKFPISRPNLTFSTLTVSNMSPEDSSIYLCSVNRGPDTEAFFGQGTRLTVV.

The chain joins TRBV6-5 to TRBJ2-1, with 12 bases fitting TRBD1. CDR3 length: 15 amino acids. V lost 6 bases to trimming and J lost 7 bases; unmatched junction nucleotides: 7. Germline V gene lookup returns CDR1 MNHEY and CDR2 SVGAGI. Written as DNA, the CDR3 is TGTGCCAGCAGAGCCAGGGACAGGGGGCTAAATGAGCAGTTCTTC. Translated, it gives CASRARDRGLNEQFF.

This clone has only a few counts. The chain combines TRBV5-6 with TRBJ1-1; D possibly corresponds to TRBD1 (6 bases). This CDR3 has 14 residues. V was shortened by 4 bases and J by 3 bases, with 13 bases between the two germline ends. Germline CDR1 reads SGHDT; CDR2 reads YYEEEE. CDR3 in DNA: TGTGCCAGCAGCCTGGACAGTTATTACACTGAAGCTTTCTTT. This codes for CASSLDSYYTEAFF.

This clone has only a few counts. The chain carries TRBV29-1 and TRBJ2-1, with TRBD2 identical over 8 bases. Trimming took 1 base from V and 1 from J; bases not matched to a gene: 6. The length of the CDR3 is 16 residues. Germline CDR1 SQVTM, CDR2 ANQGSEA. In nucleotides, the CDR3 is TGCAGCGTTGAAGGGGTAGCGGGAAGGTCCTACAATGAGCAGTTCTTC. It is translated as CSVEGVAGRSYNEQFF.

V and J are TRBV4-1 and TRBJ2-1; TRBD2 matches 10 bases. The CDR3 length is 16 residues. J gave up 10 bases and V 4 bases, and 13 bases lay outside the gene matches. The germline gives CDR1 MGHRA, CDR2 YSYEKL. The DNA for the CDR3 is TGCGCCAGCAGCCCCCAGCGGGAGGGCCCTCTTAAAGAGCAGTTCTTC. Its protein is CASSPQREGPLKEQFF.

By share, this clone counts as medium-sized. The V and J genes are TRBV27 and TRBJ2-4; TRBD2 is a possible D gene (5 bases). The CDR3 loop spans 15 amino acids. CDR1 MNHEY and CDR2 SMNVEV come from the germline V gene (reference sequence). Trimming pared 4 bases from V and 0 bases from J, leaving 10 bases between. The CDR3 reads CASSSPGSAKNIQYF. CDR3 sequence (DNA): TGTGCCAGCAGTTCACCGGGATCAGCCAAAAACATTCAGTACTTC.

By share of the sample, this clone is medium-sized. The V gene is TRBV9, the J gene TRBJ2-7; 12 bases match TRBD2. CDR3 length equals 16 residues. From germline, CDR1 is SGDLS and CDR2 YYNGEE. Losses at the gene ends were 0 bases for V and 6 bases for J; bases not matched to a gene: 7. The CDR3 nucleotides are TGTGCCAGCAGCGTAGAGTCCACTAGCGGGAGGCTCGAGCAGTACGTC. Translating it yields CASSVESTSGRLEQYV.

CDR3 bases: TGTGCCAGCAGCTTTTTTCAGGGGGCAGATACTGAAGCTTTCTTT. Translated: CASSFFQGADTEAFF. This chain connects TRBV5-8 to TRBJ1-1; 8 bases line up with TRBD1. V was pared by 2 bases and J by 5 bases, with 8 bases of the junction left unmatched. The CDR3 length is 15 residues. CDR1 SGHTS and CDR2 YDEGEE come from the germline V gene.